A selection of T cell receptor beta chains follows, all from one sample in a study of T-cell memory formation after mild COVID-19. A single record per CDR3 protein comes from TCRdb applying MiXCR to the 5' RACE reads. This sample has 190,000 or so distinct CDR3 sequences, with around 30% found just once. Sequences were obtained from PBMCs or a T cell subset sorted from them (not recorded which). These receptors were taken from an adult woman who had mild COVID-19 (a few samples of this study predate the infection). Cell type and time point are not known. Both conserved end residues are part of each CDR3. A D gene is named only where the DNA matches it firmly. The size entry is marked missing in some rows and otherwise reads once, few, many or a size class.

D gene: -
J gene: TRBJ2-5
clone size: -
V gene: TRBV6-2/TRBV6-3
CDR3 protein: CASGGGLRTQYF

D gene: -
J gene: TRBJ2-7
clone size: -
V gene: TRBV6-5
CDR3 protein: CASTNARATYEQYF

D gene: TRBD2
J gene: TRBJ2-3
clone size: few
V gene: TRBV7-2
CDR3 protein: CASSHGTSGSDTQYF

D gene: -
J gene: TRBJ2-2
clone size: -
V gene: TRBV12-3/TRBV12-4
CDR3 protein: CASSHRAANTGELFF

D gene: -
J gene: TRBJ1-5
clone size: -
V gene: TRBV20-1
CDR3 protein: CSARRHRTLDQPQHF

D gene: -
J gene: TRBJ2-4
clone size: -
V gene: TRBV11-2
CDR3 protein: CASSLARTLNIQYF

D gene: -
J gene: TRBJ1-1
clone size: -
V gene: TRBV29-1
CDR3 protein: CSAELNTEAFF

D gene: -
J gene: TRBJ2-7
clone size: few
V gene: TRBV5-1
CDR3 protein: CASSRTVTGLDEQYF

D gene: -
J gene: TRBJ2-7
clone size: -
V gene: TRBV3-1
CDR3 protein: CASSPRWSSYEQYF

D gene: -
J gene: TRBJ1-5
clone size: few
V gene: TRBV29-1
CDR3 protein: CSVAPDNDQPQHF

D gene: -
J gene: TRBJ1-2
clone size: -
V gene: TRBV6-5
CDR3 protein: CASRRSHQGVGYGYTF

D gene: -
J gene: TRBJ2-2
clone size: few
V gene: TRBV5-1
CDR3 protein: CASSWEYTGELFF

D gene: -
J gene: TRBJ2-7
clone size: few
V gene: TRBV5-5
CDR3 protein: CASSFGPSPTYEQYF

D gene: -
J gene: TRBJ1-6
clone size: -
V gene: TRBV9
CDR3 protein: CASSVADYNSPLHF

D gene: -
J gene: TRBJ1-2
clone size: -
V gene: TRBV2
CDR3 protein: CASSPDAYGYTF

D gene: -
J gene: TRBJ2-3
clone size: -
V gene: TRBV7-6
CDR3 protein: CASSLGHLLGPDTQYF

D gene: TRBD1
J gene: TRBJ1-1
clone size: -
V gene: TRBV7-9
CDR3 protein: CASSLGQGRFSEAFF

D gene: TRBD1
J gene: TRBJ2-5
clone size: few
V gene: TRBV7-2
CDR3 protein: CASSLGQGLGTQYF

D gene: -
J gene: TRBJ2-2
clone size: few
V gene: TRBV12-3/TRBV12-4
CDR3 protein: CASTLRDSGLGTGELFF

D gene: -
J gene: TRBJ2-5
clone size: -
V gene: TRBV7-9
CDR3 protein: CASLAGTKVSETQYF

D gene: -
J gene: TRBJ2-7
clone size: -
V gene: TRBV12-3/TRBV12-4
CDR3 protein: CASSLRPGTRYEQYF

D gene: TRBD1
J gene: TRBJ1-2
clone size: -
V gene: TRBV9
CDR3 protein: CASSVDTGGGYGYTF